A single sample is the source of the 20 T cell receptor beta chains below, sequenced in a study of cytomegalovirus exposure and HLA in healthy donors. Amplification used 60 Vbeta primers and 13 Jbeta primers. Sequenced by immunoSEQ multiplex PCR; TCRdb stores in-frame clones only, minus some. The data contain 150,000 to 200,000 clones, 70% to 80% of them singletons. Sequencing input: PBMCs. These receptors all stem from a woman in her forties or fifties in good health and CMV-seronegative.

This clone was observed a handful of times. The chain couples TRBV7-9 to TRBJ2-7; possibly TRBD2 for D (5 bases). Germline values: CDR1 SEHNR, CDR2 FQNEAQ (reference sequence). CDR3 length equals 12 residues. V gave up 5 bases and J gave up 8 bases, with 13 bases separating them. In nucleotides, the CDR3 is TGTGCCAGCAGCCAGAATTCGGGGAAGCAGTACTTC. Translation gives CASSQNSGKQYF.

The rearrangement uses TRBV19 and TRBJ1-1; no reliable D call. Trimming removed 2 bases at V and 4 bases at J, with 5 bases between. The CDR3 is made up of 12 amino acids. Germline V gene sequence: CDR1 LNHDA, CDR2 SQIVND (reference sequence). DNA of the CDR3: TGTGCCAGTAGTATACGGGGCACTGAAGCTTTCTTT. This translates into CASSIRGTEAFF.

The CDR3 bases are TGTGCCAGCAGTCCAAGGGGGGGCGATACCGGGGAGCTGTTTTTT. Protein: CASSPRGGDTGELFF. The chain is built from TRBV5-4 and TRBJ2-2; D is possibly TRBD2 (7 bases). In germline, CDR1 is SGHNT, CDR2 YYREEE (reference sequence). The length of the CDR3 is 15 residues. Trimming took off 5 bases at V and 5 bases at J, with 16 bases between the two ends.

The rearrangement uses TRBV28 and TRBJ2-7, with 9 bases aligning to TRBD1. Germline V gives CDR1 MDHEN, CDR2 SYDVKM. The trim removed 5 bases at V and 2 bases at J, leaving 7 bases unmatched. This CDR3 has 15 residues. Here the CDR3 reads CASSPSGTGTYEQYF. The CDR3 nucleotides read TGTGCCAGCAGTCCTTCCGGGACAGGGACCTACGAGCAGTACTTC.

The V and J genes are TRBV11-2 and TRBJ2-7, with TRBD1 identical over 10 bases. The CDR3 totals 13 residues. The germline V gene has CDR1 SGHAT and CDR2 FQNNGV. The V and J ends lost 4 bases and 4 bases, in that order; junction bases with no gene match: 1. The CDR3 DNA reads as TGTGCCAGCAGCTCGGGACAGGGGTACGAGCAGTACTTC. Translation: CASSSGQGYEQYF.

In DNA form, the CDR3 reads TGTGCCAGTAGTAGGGACAGCCTCGGGGGTAGTTTCACAGATACGCAGTATTTT. This encodes CASSRDSLGGSFTDTQYF. The chain employs TRBV19 and TRBJ2-3; the D gene is possibly TRBD1 (7 bases). This CDR3 has 18 residues. V gave up 4 bases and J gave up 2 bases, with 22 bases separating them. Germline V CDR1 and CDR2: LNHDA, SQIVND (reference sequence). Drawing the rest from reference TRBV19 and TRBJ2-3, the complete variable domain is DGGITQSPKYLFRKEGQNVTLSCEQNLNHDAMYWYRQDPGQGLRLIYYSQIVNDFQKGDIAEGYSVSREKKESFPLTVTSAQKNPTAFYLCASSRDSLGGSFTDTQYFGPGTRLTVL.

This chain links TRBV29-1 with TRBJ2-1, with D uncertain. The CDR3 has 14 residues. V was pared by 6 bases and J by 0 bases, with 12 bases between. Germline CDR1 and CDR2: SQVTM and ANQGSEA. CDR3 DNA sequence: TGCAGCGTCGCTTCAAGGAGCTCCTACAATGAGCAGTTCTTC. Its translation: CSVASRSSYNEQFF.

In its sample, this clone was seen once. This chain links TRBV6-5 with TRBJ1-2; D is undetermined. Trimming left V 0 bases short and J 4 bases short, with 15 bases between. Germline assignment: CDR1 MNHEY and CDR2 SVGAGI. The CDR3 consists of 16 residues. CDR3 loop: CASSYSNAGRSYGYTF. CDR3 nucleotides: TGTGCCAGCAGTTACTCGAACGCCGGTAGGAGCTATGGCTACACCTTC.

The chain recombines TRBV7-2 with TRBJ1-3, with unresolved D. The length of the CDR3 is 15 residues. V was cut by 5 bases and J by 4 bases, with 15 bases left in between. CDR1 is SGHTA, CDR2 FQGNSA, per germline. CDR3 region: CASSQEALSGNTIYF. CDR3 in DNA: TGTGCCAGCAGCCAGGAGGCCCTATCGGGAAACACCATATATTTT.

This clone was observed a handful of times. This CDR3 is also generated by other DNA sequences in the sample. The J gene is TRBJ2-1, the V gene TRBV5-1; 8 nucleotides align to TRBD2. The trim removed 2 bases at V and 0 bases at J, leaving 1 base unmatched. Germline-derived CDR1 and CDR2 are SGHRS and YFSETQ. This CDR3 has 15 amino acids. The CDR3 loop reads CASSFTSGSYNEQFF. As DNA, the CDR3 is TGCGCCAGCAGCTTCACTAGCGGCTCCTACAATGAGCAGTTCTTC.

This chain joins TRBV28 and TRBJ1-2, with a possible D match to TRBD1 (5 bases). The germline V gene encodes CDR1 MDHEN and CDR2 SYDVKM. V gave up 5 bases and J gave up 2 bases, with 18 bases separating them. The CDR3 has 16 amino acids. CDR3 loop: CASSPAGHRDNYGYTF. For the CDR3, the DNA is TGTGCCAGCAGTCCCGCAGGACACAGAGACAACTATGGCTACACCTTC.

The chain recombines TRBV18 with TRBJ1-1, with a tentative D call TRBD1 (5 bases). V dropped 2 bases and J dropped 3 bases, with 16 bases sitting between them. The CDR3 extends over 16 amino acids. Germline V gene lookup returns CDR1 KGHSH and CDR2 LQKENI. The CDR3: CASSPNSGIQHTEAFF. The CDR3 coding sequence is TGTGCCAGCTCACCAAATTCAGGGATTCAGCACACTGAAGCTTTCTTT.

The chain links TRBV6-6 to TRBJ2-7; weak D call: TRBD2 (6 bases). Germline CDR1 MNHNY, CDR2 SVGAGI (reference sequence). Trimming removed 3 bases at V and 5 bases at J, with 11 bases between. The CDR3 consists of 13 residues. CDR3 bases: TGTGCCAGCAGTTATCCCAGGGAGGACGAGCAGTACTTC. Its protein is CASSYPREDEQYF.

The J gene is TRBJ1-2, the V gene TRBV9, with 7 bases aligning to TRBD1. J was trimmed by 5 bases and V by 0 bases; bases with no gene match: 4. The germline V gene encodes CDR1 SGDLS and CDR2 YYNGEE. The CDR3 is 14 residues long. CDR3 sequence reads: CASSVGQGFYGYTF. As DNA, the CDR3 is TGTGCCAGCAGCGTAGGACAGGGATTTTATGGCTACACCTTC.

The V gene is TRBV6-5, the J gene TRBJ2-1; no clear D. The germline gives CDR1 MNHEY, CDR2 SVGAGI. The CDR3 length is 12 residues. Trimming pared 7 bases from V and 10 bases from J, leaving 14 bases between. Written as DNA, the CDR3 is TGTGCCAGCACATCACCTGGCGGAGAGCAGTTCTTC. It codes for CASTSPGGEQFF.

This chain connects TRBV9 to TRBJ1-2, with D tentatively TRBD1 (6 bases). V was clipped by 4 bases and J by 2 bases, with 12 bases between them. CDR1 SGDLS and CDR2 YYNGEE come from the germline V gene. This CDR3 has 14 residues. The DNA of the CDR3 is TGTGCCAGCAGCCCTCGACAGGAGAACTATGGCTACACCTTC. Translating it yields CASSPRQENYGYTF.

This clone appeared a few times. V gene TRBV4-3 combines with J gene TRBJ2-3; tentatively, D is TRBD1 (5 bases). Germline CDR1 is LGHNA and CDR2 is YSLEER. This CDR3 is 14 amino acids long. V dropped 2 bases and J dropped 2 bases, with 8 bases sitting between them. The CDR3 here is CASSQWGLTDTQYF. CDR3 DNA: TGCGCCAGCAGCCAATGGGGCCTCACAGATACGCAGTATTTT.

The CDR3 here is CASTRQMTSYEQYF. The CDR3 nucleotides are TGTGCCAGCACCCGACAGATGACCTCCTACGAGCAGTACTTC. V usage is TRBV7-9 and J usage is TRBJ2-7; perhaps TRBD1 as D (5 bases). Germline V gene data show CDR1 as SEHNR and CDR2 as FQNEAQ (reference sequence). The CDR3 loop spans 14 amino acids. Trimming removed 7 bases from V and 0 bases from J, with 13 bases in between.

The chain couples TRBV9 to TRBJ1-1; D gene ambiguous. V was trimmed by 0 bases and J by 2 bases, leaving 8 bases between them. Germline-derived CDR1 and CDR2 are SGDLS and YYNGEE. The CDR3 is made up of 14 amino acids. For the CDR3, the DNA is TGTGCCAGCAGCGTAGTGGCTCGAAACACTGAAGCTTTCTTT. Residues: CASSVVARNTEAFF.

This sequence joins TRBV5-4 and TRBJ1-1; 12 bases are a match to TRBD1. The CDR3 runs 15 residues. Germline V gene lookup returns CDR1 SGHNT and CDR2 YYREEE (reference sequence). The V gene end was trimmed by 1 base and the J gene end by 6 bases; junction bases not matched to a gene: 4. The CDR3 is CASSLPGQGAPEAFF. CDR3 sequence (DNA): TGTGCCAGCAGCTTGCCGGGACAGGGGGCTCCTGAAGCTTTCTTT.